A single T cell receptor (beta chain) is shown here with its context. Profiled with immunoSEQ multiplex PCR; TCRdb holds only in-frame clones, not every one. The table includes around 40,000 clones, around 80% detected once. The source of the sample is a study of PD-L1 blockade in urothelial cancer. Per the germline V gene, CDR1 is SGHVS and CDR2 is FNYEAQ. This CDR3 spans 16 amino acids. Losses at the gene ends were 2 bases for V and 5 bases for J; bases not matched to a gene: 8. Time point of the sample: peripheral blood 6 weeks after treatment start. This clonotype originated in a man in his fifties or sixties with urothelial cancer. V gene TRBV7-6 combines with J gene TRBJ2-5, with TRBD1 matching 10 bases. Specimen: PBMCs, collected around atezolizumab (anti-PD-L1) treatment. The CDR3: CASSLTTGGVRETQYF. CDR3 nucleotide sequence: TGTGCCAGCAGCTTAACGACAGGGGGCGTGAGGGAGACCCAGTACTTC.